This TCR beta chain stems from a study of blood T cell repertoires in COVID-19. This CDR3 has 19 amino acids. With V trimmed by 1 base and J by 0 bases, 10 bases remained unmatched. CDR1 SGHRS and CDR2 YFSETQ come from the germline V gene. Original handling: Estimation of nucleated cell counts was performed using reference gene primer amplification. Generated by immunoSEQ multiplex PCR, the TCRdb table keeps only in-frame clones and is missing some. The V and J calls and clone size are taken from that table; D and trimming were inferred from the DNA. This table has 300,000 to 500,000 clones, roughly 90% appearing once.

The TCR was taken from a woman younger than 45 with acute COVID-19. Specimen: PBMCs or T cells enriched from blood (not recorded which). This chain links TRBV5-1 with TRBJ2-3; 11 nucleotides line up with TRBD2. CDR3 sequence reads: CASSLPSTSGATSTDTQYF. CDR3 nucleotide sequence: TGCGCCAGCAGCTTGCCTTCGACTAGCGGGGCCACTAGCACAGATACGCAGTATTTT.